The rows below give T cell receptor beta chains drawn from one sample of a study of blood T cell repertoires in COVID-19. Assay used: immunoSEQ multiplex PCR; TCRdb lists only in-frame clones, some missing. This repertoire shows over 50,000 clones, 65% to 90% found once; its top ten account for 10%. Sample: peripheral blood. These receptors originate from a human donor in a cohort sampled during active COVID-19. CDR3s leave out the opening cysteine and the closing phenylalanine or tryptophan. Each record gives: V gene, J gene, CDR3 protein.

V gene: TRBV5-1; J gene: TRBJ1-1; CDR3 protein: ASSLDGGNTEAF
V gene: TRBV6-5; J gene: TRBJ2-5; CDR3 protein: ASRGGGETQY
V gene: TRBV5-4; J gene: TRBJ1-4; CDR3 protein: ASSARTGRENEKLF
V gene: TRBV30; J gene: TRBJ2-5; CDR3 protein: AWSVRIWASGRAGETQY
V gene: TRBV2; J gene: TRBJ2-3; CDR3 protein: ASSERASGTDTQY
V gene: TRBV27; J gene: TRBJ1-2; CDR3 protein: ASSSDRLLSDGYT
V gene: TRBV7-2; J gene: TRBJ2-1; CDR3 protein: ASRRKSSGRSHEQF
V gene: TRBV5-1; J gene: TRBJ1-1; CDR3 protein: ASSAGTIGTEAF
V gene: TRBV27; J gene: TRBJ2-7; CDR3 protein: ASRSSRQVSSYEQY
V gene: TRBV4-3; J gene: TRBJ1-2; CDR3 protein: ASSQDLRLNAPRGYT
V gene: TRBV4-1; J gene: TRBJ1-3; CDR3 protein: ASSQPPLRDRGRLDSGNTIY
V gene: TRBV5-1; J gene: TRBJ2-7; CDR3 protein: ASSRDYASSHEQY